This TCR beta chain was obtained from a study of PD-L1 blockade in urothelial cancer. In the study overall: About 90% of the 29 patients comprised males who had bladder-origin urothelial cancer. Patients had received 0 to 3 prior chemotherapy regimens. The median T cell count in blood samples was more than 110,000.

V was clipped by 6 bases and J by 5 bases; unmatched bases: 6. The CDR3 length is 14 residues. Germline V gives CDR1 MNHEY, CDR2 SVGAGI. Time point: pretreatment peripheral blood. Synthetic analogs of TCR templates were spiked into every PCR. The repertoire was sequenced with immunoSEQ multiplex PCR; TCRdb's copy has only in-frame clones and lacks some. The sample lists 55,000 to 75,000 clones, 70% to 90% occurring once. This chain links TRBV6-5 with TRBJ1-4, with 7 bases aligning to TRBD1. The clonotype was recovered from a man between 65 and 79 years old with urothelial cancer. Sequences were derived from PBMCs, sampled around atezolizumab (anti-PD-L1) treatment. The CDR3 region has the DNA TGTGCCAGCAGCCGACAGGGAGAGAATGAAAAACTGTTTTTT. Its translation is CASSRQGENEKLFF.